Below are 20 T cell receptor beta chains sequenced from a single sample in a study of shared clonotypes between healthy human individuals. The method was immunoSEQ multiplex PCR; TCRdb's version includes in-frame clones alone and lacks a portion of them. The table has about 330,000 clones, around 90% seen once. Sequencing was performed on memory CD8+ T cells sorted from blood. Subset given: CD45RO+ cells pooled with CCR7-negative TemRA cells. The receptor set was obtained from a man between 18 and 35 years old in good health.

CDR3 sequence reads: CAWSVGRSITDTQYF. CDR3 bases: TGTGCCTGGAGTGTGGGAAGGTCCATCACAGATACGCAGTATTTT. The chain recombines TRBV30 with TRBJ2-3; no clear D. Trimming took 0 bases from V and 2 from J, leaving 12 bases between them. Germline CDR1 GTSNPN, CDR2 SVGIG (reference sequence). This CDR3 is built from 15 residues.

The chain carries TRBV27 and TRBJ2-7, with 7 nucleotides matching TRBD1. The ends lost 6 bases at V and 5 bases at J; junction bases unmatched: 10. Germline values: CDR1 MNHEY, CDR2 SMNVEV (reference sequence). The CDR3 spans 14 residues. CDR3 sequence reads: CASSPLGQADEQYF. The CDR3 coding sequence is TGTGCCAGCAGCCCCCTTGGACAGGCGGACGAGCAGTACTTC.

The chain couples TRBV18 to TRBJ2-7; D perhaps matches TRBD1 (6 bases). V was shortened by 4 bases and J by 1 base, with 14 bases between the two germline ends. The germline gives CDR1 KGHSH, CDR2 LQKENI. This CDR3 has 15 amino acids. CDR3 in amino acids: CASSHFEGESYEQYF. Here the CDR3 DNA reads TGTGCCAGCTCACACTTCGAGGGGGAGTCCTACGAGCAGTACTTC.

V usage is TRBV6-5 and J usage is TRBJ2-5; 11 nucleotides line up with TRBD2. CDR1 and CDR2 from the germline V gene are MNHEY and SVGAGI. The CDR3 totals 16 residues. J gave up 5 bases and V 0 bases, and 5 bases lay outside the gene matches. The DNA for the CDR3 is TGTGCCAGCAGTTACTCCCTAGCGGGGGGCCGGGAGACCCAGTACTTC. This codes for CASSYSLAGGRETQYF.

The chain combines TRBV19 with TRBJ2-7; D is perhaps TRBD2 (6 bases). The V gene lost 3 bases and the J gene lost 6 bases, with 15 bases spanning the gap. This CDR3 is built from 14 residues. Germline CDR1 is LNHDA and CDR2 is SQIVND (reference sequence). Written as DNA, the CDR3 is TGTGCCAGTAGTATTTCACTAGCAAGGACCGAGCAGTACTTC. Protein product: CASSISLARTEQYF.

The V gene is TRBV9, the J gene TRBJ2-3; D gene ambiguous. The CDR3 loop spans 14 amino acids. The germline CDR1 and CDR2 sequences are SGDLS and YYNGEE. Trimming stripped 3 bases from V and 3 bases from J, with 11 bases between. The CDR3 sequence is CASSDLVTTDTQYF. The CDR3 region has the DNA TGTGCCAGCAGCGATCTAGTGACGACAGATACGCAGTATTTT.

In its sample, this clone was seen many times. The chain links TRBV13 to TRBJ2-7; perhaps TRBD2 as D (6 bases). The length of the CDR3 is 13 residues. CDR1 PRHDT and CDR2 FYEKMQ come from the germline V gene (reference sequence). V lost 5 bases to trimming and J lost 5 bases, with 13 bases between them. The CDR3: CASSHRGKNEQYF. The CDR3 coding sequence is TGTGCCAGCAGCCACCGGGGGAAAAACGAGCAGTACTTC.

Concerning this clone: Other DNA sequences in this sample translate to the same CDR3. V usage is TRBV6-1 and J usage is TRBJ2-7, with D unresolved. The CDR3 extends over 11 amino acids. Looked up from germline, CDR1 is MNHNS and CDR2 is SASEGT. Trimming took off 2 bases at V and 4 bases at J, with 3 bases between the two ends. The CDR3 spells CASSESYEQYF. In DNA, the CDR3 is TGTGCCAGCAGTGAAAGTTACGAGCAGTACTTC.

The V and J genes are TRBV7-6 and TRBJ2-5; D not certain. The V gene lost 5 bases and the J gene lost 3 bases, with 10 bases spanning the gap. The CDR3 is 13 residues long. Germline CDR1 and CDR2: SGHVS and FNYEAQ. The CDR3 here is CASSLNPEETQYF. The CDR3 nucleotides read TGTGCCAGCAGCCTTAACCCCGAAGAGACCCAGTACTTC.

CDR3 DNA sequence: TGTGCTAGTGGTCCCCCCGCCAGGGGCTACGAGCAGTACTTC. Its protein is CASGPPARGYEQYF. This chain joins TRBV12-5 and TRBJ2-7; D perhaps matches TRBD1 (6 bases). The CDR3 is 14 amino acids. The V gene lost 5 bases and the J gene lost 3 bases, with 14 bases spanning the gap. Germline CDR1 reads LGHNT; CDR2 reads FRNRAP.

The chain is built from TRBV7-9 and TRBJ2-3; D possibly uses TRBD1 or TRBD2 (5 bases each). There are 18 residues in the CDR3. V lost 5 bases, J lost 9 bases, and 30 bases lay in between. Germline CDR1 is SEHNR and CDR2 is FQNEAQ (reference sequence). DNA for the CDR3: TGTGCCAGCAGCCAACCCCACTCGCCGGGACGGCGGACCCCGACGCAGTATTTT. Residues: CASSQPHSPGRRTPTQYF.

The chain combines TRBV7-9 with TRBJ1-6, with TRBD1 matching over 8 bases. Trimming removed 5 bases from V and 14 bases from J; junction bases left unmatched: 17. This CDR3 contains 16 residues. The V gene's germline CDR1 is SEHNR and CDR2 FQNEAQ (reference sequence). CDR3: CASSPTGTGNIFTLHF. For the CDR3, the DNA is TGTGCCAGCAGCCCTACCGGGACAGGCAACATCTTCACCCTCCACTTT.

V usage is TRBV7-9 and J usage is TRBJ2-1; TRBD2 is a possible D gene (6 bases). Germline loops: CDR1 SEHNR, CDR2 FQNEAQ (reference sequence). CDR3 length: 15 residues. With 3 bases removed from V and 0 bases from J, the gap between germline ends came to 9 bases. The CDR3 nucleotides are TGTGCCAGCAGCTTCCGGGGGAGCTCCTACAATGAGCAGTTCTTC. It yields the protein CASSFRGSSYNEQFF.

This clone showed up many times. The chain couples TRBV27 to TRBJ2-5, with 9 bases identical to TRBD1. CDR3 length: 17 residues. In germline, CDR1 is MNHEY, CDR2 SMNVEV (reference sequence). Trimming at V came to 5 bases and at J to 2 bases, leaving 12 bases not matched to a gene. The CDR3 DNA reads TGTGCCAGCAGTGATAAAATGGACAGGGGACCTCAAGAGACCCAGTACTTC. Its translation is CASSDKMDRGPQETQYF.

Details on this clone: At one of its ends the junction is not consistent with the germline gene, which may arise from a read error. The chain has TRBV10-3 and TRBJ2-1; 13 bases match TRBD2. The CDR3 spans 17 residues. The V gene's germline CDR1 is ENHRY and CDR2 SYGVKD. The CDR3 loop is CAISEITGLAGVSEQFF. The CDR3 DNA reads TGTGCCATCAGTGAGATAACCGGACTAGCGGGAGTATCTGAGCAATTCTTC.

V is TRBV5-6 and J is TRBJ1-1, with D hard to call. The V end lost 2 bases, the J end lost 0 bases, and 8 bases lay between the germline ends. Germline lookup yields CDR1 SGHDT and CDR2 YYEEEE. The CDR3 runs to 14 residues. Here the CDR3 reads CASSFGEVNTEAFF. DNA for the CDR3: TGTGCCAGCAGCTTCGGGGAGGTGAACACTGAAGCTTTCTTT.

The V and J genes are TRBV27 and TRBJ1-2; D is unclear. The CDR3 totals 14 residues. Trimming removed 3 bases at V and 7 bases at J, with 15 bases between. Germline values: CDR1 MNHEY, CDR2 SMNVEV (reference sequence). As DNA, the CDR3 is TGTGCCAGCAGTTTCCTGCAGGATTTTAGTGGCTACACCTTC. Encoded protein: CASSFLQDFSGYTF.

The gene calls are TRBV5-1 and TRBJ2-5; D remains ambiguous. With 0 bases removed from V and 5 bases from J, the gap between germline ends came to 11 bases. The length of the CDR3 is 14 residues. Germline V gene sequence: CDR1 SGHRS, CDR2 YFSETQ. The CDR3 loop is CASSLAEWGETQYF. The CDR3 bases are TGCGCCAGCAGCTTGGCCGAGTGGGGTGAGACCCAGTACTTC.

The CDR3 reads CAISLRLAGTYEQYF. As DNA, the CDR3 is TGTGCCATCAGTTTAAGACTAGCGGGAACCTACGAGCAGTACTTC. The chain uses TRBV10-3 and TRBJ2-7; 11 bases agree with TRBD2. With V trimmed by 5 bases and J by 2 bases, 5 bases remained unmatched. The CDR3 is made up of 15 amino acids. Germline CDR1 and CDR2: ENHRY and SYGVKD.

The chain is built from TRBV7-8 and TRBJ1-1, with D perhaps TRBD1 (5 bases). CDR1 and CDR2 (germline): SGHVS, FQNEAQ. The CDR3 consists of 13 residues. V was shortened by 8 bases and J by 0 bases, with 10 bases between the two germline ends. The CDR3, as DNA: TGTGCCAGCTTTGGGGCCATGAACACTGAAGCTTTCTTT. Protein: CASFGAMNTEAFF. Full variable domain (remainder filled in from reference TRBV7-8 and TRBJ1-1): GAGVSQSPRYKVAKRGQDVALRCDPISGHVSLFWYQQALGQGPEFLTYFQNEAQLDKSGLPSDRFFAERPEGSVSTLKIQRTQQEDSAVYLCASFGAMNTEAFFGQGTRLTVV.